The rows below give T cell receptor beta chains drawn from one sample of a study of Graves' ophthalmopathy and Graves' hyperthyroidism. One entry per CDR3 protein results from TCRdb running MiXCR on the multiplex PCR reads. The top ten hold over 2.5% of the sample, which has over 650,000 distinct CDR3 sequences, about 38% seen once. The source material was peripheral blood. The source is an adult man with Graves' ophthalmopathy. Each CDR3 is given with its conserved first and last residue. Each record gives: V gene, J gene, CDR3 protein.

v_call: TRBV29-1; j_call: TRBJ1-1; cdr3_aa: CSVVPPSPWDTEAFF
v_call: TRBV29-1; j_call: TRBJ1-1; cdr3_aa: CSTKGQGLNTEAFF
v_call: TRBV2; j_call: TRBJ1-2; cdr3_aa: CASSLAYYGYTF
v_call: TRBV19; j_call: TRBJ2-5; cdr3_aa: CASSAALPYPQETQYF
v_call: TRBV25-1; j_call: TRBJ2-5; cdr3_aa: CASSDPGTSGEETQYF
v_call: TRBV4-2; j_call: TRBJ2-7; cdr3_aa: CASSQDRRDYEQYF
v_call: TRBV10-2; j_call: TRBJ2-7; cdr3_aa: CASSESKGTYEQYF
v_call: TRBV7-9; j_call: TRBJ2-6; cdr3_aa: CASSLPGRGLSNTGANVLTF
v_call: TRBV12-3/TRBV12-4; j_call: TRBJ2-6; cdr3_aa: CASRGPASGANVLTF
v_call: TRBV10-3; j_call: TRBJ2-7; cdr3_aa: CASSLSPWTGGAEQYF
v_call: TRBV15; j_call: TRBJ2-5; cdr3_aa: CATSGPRTGGETQYF
v_call: TRBV6-5; j_call: TRBJ2-7; cdr3_aa: CASRVSGGTYEQYF
v_call: TRBV6-5; j_call: TRBJ2-7; cdr3_aa: CASGTSGRFEQYF